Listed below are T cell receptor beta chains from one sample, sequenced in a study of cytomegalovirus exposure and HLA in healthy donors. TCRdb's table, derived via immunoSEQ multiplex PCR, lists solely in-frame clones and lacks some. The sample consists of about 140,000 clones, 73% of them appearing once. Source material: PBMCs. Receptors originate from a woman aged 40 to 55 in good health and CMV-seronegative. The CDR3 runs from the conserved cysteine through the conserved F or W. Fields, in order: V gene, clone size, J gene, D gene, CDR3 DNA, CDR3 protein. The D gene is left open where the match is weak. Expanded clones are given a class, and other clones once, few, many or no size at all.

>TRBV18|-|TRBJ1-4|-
TGTGCCAGCTCACCACCCTCCGCAGGGGTCAAACTGTTTTTT
CASSPPSAGVKLFF
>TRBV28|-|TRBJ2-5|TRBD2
TGTGCCAGCAGTTCGGGACTAGCGGGATCCCAAGAGACCCAGTACTTC
CASSSGLAGSQETQYF
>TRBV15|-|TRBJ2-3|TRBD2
TGTGCCACCAGCAGAGAAGCCGGGACTAGAAGGAGACATAGCACAGATACGCAGTATTTT
CATSREAGTRRRHSTDTQYF
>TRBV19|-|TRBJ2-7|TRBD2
TGTGCCAGTAGTACCAGCGGGGGGGCTGGCTACGAGCAGTACTTC
CASSTSGGAGYEQYF
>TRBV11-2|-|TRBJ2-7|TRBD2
TGTGCCAGCAGCTTAGGGACTAGCGGGGCCTCCTACGAGCAGTACTTC
CASSLGTSGASYEQYF
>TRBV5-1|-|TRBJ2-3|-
TGCGCCAGCAGCTTGGTGGCTAGCACAGATACGCAGTATTTT
CASSLVASTDTQYF
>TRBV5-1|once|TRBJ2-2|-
TGCGCCAGCAGTCTGGGGGCGGGGGCCTCCGCCGGGGAGCTGTTTTTT
CASSLGAGASAGELFF
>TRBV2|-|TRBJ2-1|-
TGTGCCAGCAGTGAACTAAGGGGCGCCGGTACGAATGAGCAGTTCTTC
CASSELRGAGTNEQFF
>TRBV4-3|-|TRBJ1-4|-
TGCGCCAGCAGCCAATGGGAGACTAATGAAAAACTGTTTTTT
CASSQWETNEKLFF
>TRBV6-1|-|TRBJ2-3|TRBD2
TGTGCCAGCAGTGAGCTCGGGGGGTCAGATACGCAGTATTTT
CASSELGGSDTQYF
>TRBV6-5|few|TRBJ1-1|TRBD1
TGTGCCAGCAGACAGGGGATAAACACTGAAGCTTTCTTT
CASRQGINTEAFF
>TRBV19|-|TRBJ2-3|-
TGTGCCAGTATGGACCCACGAGGGCCCGGCTCTAGCACAGATACGCAGTATTTT
CASMDPRGPGSSTDTQYF
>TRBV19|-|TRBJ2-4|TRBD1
TGTGCCAGTAGTATTGGAGGGGACAGGAGGGTCCCCAACTTC
CASSIGGDRRVPNF
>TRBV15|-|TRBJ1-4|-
TGTGCCACCAGCCTCGGGAGAATGAATGAAAAACTGTTTTTT
CATSLGRMNEKLFF
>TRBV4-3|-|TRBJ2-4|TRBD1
TGCGCCAGCAGCCAAGGGACAGGCCAGTACTCCGTAGCCAAAAACATTCAGTACTTC
CASSQGTGQYSVAKNIQYF
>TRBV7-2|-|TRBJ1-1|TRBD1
TGTGCCAGCAGCTCAGGCAGGGGGCCCACTGAAGCTTTCTTT
CASSSGRGPTEAFF
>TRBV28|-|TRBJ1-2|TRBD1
TGTGCCAGCAGCGCGGACAGGGCCAGATTCAACTATGGCTACACCTTC
CASSADRARFNYGYTF
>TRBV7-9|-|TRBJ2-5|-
TGTGCCAGCAGCCCGAGTGCAGAGACCCAGTACTTC
CASSPSAETQYF
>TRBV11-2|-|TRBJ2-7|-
TGTGCCAGCAGCTTGTTTGAGGGGAACAGGGCGGAGCAGTACTTC
CASSLFEGNRAEQYF
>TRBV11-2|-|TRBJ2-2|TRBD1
TGTGCCAGCAGCTTTCGTTGGGACAGGGTGGGTTACACCGGGGAGCTGTTTTTT
CASSFRWDRVGYTGELFF
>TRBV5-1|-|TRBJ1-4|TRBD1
TGCGCCAGCAGCCTCCAGGACAGGGAGGGCGAAAAACTGTTTTTT
CASSLQDREGEKLFF
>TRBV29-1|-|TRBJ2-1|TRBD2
TGCAGCGTTGAGGAACTAGCGGGGGGTAATGAGCAGTTCTTC
CSVEELAGGNEQFF
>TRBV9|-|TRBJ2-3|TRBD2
TGTGCCAGCAGCGTAGATAGCGGGGGGGCGTTAGATACGCAGTATTTT
CASSVDSGGALDTQYF
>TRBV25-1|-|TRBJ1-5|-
TGTGCCAGCAGTGAAAATCCCGGGGAGCCCCAGCATTTT
CASSENPGEPQHF